This is a list of T cell receptor beta chains from one sample in a study of blood T cell repertoires in COVID-19. The table came from immunoSEQ multiplex PCR; TCRdb's copy has only in-frame clones and leaves some out. The table records fewer than 350,000 clones, roughly 85% of them present only once. What was sequenced was peripheral blood. All receptors come from a human donor in a cohort sampled during active COVID-19. The CDR3 runs from the conserved cysteine through the conserved F or W. The order of the fields is V gene, clone size, J gene, D gene, CDR3 DNA, CDR3 protein. A D gene is named only where the DNA matches it firmly. Where a row states a size, it is once, few, many or the class of an expanded clone; other rows omit it.

v_call: TRBV7-8; clone_size: -; j_call: TRBJ2-3; d_call: -; cdr3_nt: TGTGCCAGCAGCCCACCGATGACTAGTAGCACAGATACGCAGTATTTT; cdr3_aa: CASSPPMTSSTDTQYF
v_call: TRBV19; clone_size: few; j_call: TRBJ1-6; d_call: TRBD1; cdr3_nt: TGTGCCAGTAGTGTAGGACAGGGGCTGAGTTCACCCCTCCACTTT; cdr3_aa: CASSVGQGLSSPLHF
v_call: TRBV30; clone_size: -; j_call: TRBJ1-1; d_call: -; cdr3_nt: TGTGCCTCGGGGGAGGCTGAAGCTTTCTTT; cdr3_aa: CASGEAEAFF
v_call: TRBV27; clone_size: -; j_call: TRBJ1-2; d_call: -; cdr3_nt: TGTGCCAGCAGTTTAGGTGGGCGGGCAGACTATGGCTACACCTTC; cdr3_aa: CASSLGGRADYGYTF
v_call: TRBV12-3/TRBV12-4; clone_size: once; j_call: TRBJ2-7; d_call: TRBD2; cdr3_nt: TGTGCCAGCAGACCGGGACTAGCGGGGTCGGTGTACTTC; cdr3_aa: CASRPGLAGSVYF
v_call: TRBV12-3/TRBV12-4; clone_size: -; j_call: TRBJ2-1; d_call: TRBD1; cdr3_nt: TGTGCCAGCAGTCCAGGGGGCTACAATGAGCAGTTCTTC; cdr3_aa: CASSPGGYNEQFF
v_call: TRBV25-1; clone_size: -; j_call: TRBJ2-3; d_call: TRBD2; cdr3_nt: TGTGCCAGCAGGGGGACTAGTGAGGCAGATACGCAGTATTTT; cdr3_aa: CASRGTSEADTQYF
v_call: TRBV7-6; clone_size: -; j_call: TRBJ2-5; d_call: -; cdr3_nt: TGTGCCAGCAGCTTATTTCTTGGGGAGGCCACCGAGACCCAGTACTTC; cdr3_aa: CASSLFLGEATETQYF
v_call: TRBV6-6; clone_size: -; j_call: TRBJ1-1; d_call: TRBD1; cdr3_nt: TGTGCCAGCACCCGGACAGGGGGGCACACTGAAGCTTTCTTT; cdr3_aa: CASTRTGGHTEAFF
v_call: TRBV27; clone_size: -; j_call: TRBJ1-2; d_call: -; cdr3_nt: TGTGCCAGCAGTTTGGGTCAGGACTATGGCTACACCTTC; cdr3_aa: CASSLGQDYGYTF
v_call: TRBV5-1; clone_size: -; j_call: TRBJ1-1; d_call: -; cdr3_nt: TGCGCCAGCAGCTTTACATACATGAACACTGAAGCTTTCTTT; cdr3_aa: CASSFTYMNTEAFF
v_call: TRBV5-1; clone_size: -; j_call: TRBJ1-5; d_call: TRBD1; cdr3_nt: TGCGCCAGCAGCCCGGACGGACAGGGAGATCAGCCCCAGCATTTT; cdr3_aa: CASSPDGQGDQPQHF
v_call: TRBV4-1; clone_size: -; j_call: TRBJ2-3; d_call: -; cdr3_nt: TGCGCCAGCAGCCCCAAGCCAGGGGAGATTACGGATACGCAGTATTTT; cdr3_aa: CASSPKPGEITDTQYF
v_call: TRBV29-1; clone_size: -; j_call: TRBJ2-7; d_call: TRBD1; cdr3_nt: TGCAGCGTGGGTCAGACAGGGAAGAGCTACGAGCAGTACTTC; cdr3_aa: CSVGQTGKSYEQYF
v_call: TRBV2; clone_size: once; j_call: TRBJ2-1; d_call: TRBD1; cdr3_nt: TGTGCCAGCCGCCGGGACAGGGGAGATGAGCAGTTCTTC; cdr3_aa: CASRRDRGDEQFF
v_call: TRBV12-3/TRBV12-4; clone_size: -; j_call: TRBJ2-7; d_call: -; cdr3_nt: TGTGCCAGCAGTTTGGCGGGACCCTACGAGCAGTACTTC; cdr3_aa: CASSLAGPYEQYF
v_call: TRBV30; clone_size: -; j_call: TRBJ2-5; d_call: TRBD1; cdr3_nt: TGTGCCTGGAGTGGGGACAGAGGGACCCAGTACTTC; cdr3_aa: CAWSGDRGTQYF
v_call: TRBV5-1; clone_size: -; j_call: TRBJ2-3; d_call: -; cdr3_nt: TGCGCCAGCAGCTTGGGAAGCGATACGCAGTATTTT; cdr3_aa: CASSLGSDTQYF
v_call: TRBV27; clone_size: -; j_call: TRBJ1-2; d_call: TRBD1; cdr3_nt: TGTGCCAGCAGTCCCTTACAGGGGTTGAACTATGGCTACACCTTC; cdr3_aa: CASSPLQGLNYGYTF
v_call: TRBV11-2; clone_size: -; j_call: TRBJ2-2; d_call: -; cdr3_nt: TGTGCCAGTAGCTTAGGTCTAGCCAGGGGCAACACCGGGGAGCTGTTTTTT; cdr3_aa: CASSLGLARGNTGELFF
v_call: TRBV21-1; clone_size: many; j_call: TRBJ2-3; d_call: -; cdr3_nt: TGTGCCAGCAGCATTAGCGGGGGGGGCGCAGATACGCAGTATTTT; cdr3_aa: CASSISGGGADTQYF
v_call: TRBV6-5; clone_size: -; j_call: TRBJ2-6; d_call: -; cdr3_nt: TGTGCCAGCGAAGAGGGTAGCTCTGGGGCCAACGTCCTGACTTTC; cdr3_aa: CASEEGSSGANVLTF
v_call: TRBV15; clone_size: once; j_call: TRBJ2-7; d_call: -; cdr3_nt: TGTGCCACCCGCCGGGAAATACCTACCTACGAGCAGTACTTC; cdr3_aa: CATRREIPTYEQYF
v_call: TRBV19; clone_size: -; j_call: TRBJ1-6; d_call: -; cdr3_nt: TGTGCCAGTAGTATAGAGGGACACTCAGGTGATTCACCCCTCCACTTT; cdr3_aa: CASSIEGHSGDSPLHF
v_call: TRBV6-5; clone_size: -; j_call: TRBJ2-1; d_call: -; cdr3_nt: TGTGCCAGCAGACGGACAGAGCGCTACAATGAGCAGTTCTTC; cdr3_aa: CASRRTERYNEQFF
v_call: TRBV11-3; clone_size: few; j_call: TRBJ1-5; d_call: TRBD1; cdr3_nt: TGTGCCAGCAGCTTAGGTGACGACAGGGGTTTTCAGCCCCAGCATTTT; cdr3_aa: CASSLGDDRGFQPQHF
v_call: TRBV6-5; clone_size: once; j_call: TRBJ1-5; d_call: TRBD1; cdr3_nt: TGTGCCAGCAGCCTACCGGGACAGGGGAATCAGCCCCAGCATTTT; cdr3_aa: CASSLPGQGNQPQHF
v_call: TRBV5-1; clone_size: once; j_call: TRBJ1-1; d_call: TRBD1; cdr3_nt: TGCGCCAGCAGCTTAGAATGGGACAGGGGGTTTCGTGGTACTGAAGCTTTCTTT; cdr3_aa: CASSLEWDRGFRGTEAFF
v_call: TRBV6-5; clone_size: -; j_call: TRBJ1-2; d_call: -; cdr3_nt: TGTGCCAGCAGTTACTCGCGGGGCCCCTATGGCTACACCTTC; cdr3_aa: CASSYSRGPYGYTF
v_call: TRBV14; clone_size: -; j_call: TRBJ1-3; d_call: -; cdr3_nt: TGTGCCAGCAGCCAAGGGTGGAGATCAGGGCGATACTCTGGAAACACCATATATTTT; cdr3_aa: CASSQGWRSGRYSGNTIYF
v_call: TRBV5-6; clone_size: -; j_call: TRBJ2-7; d_call: -; cdr3_nt: TGTGCCAGCAGCCAAGGGGGCGAGCAGTACTTC; cdr3_aa: CASSQGGEQYF
v_call: TRBV4-2; clone_size: -; j_call: TRBJ2-3; d_call: -; cdr3_nt: TGTGCCAGCAGCCAAGACGAAGGGACTAGCACAGATACGCAGTATTTT; cdr3_aa: CASSQDEGTSTDTQYF
v_call: TRBV29-1; clone_size: -; j_call: TRBJ2-7; d_call: -; cdr3_nt: TGCAGCGTTGCCAGGGCTCACGAGCAGTACTTC; cdr3_aa: CSVARAHEQYF
v_call: TRBV30; clone_size: -; j_call: TRBJ2-3; d_call: -; cdr3_nt: TGTGCCTGGAGCGGACAGAGGTTGGATACGCAGTATTTT; cdr3_aa: CAWSGQRLDTQYF
v_call: TRBV27; clone_size: -; j_call: TRBJ2-5; d_call: -; cdr3_nt: TGTGCCAGCAGTTTATGGGGCAGAGAAGAGACCCAGTACTTC; cdr3_aa: CASSLWGREETQYF
v_call: TRBV6-4; clone_size: -; j_call: TRBJ2-2; d_call: -; cdr3_nt: TGTGCCAGCAGTGAGGCAGGTGACGGGGAGCTGTTTTTT; cdr3_aa: CASSEAGDGELFF
v_call: TRBV7-8; clone_size: once; j_call: TRBJ1-2; d_call: -; cdr3_nt: TGTGCCAGCAGCTCGGGGTCCCCCCGAGGAACCTATGGCTACACCTTC; cdr3_aa: CASSSGSPRGTYGYTF
v_call: TRBV5-1; clone_size: few; j_call: TRBJ2-6; d_call: TRBD1; cdr3_nt: TGCGCCAGCAGCTTGGGGGGGACAGGAGGGATAGTCGTCCTGACTTTC; cdr3_aa: CASSLGGTGGIVVLTF
v_call: TRBV12-3/TRBV12-4; clone_size: -; j_call: TRBJ1-1; d_call: -; cdr3_nt: TGTGCCAGCAGCCGGCGGGCTGAAGCTTTCTTT; cdr3_aa: CASSRRAEAFF
v_call: TRBV29-1; clone_size: once; j_call: TRBJ2-2; d_call: -; cdr3_nt: TGCAGCGCCACACCGGGGGGCAGGGACACCGGGGAGCTGTTTTTT; cdr3_aa: CSATPGGRDTGELFF
v_call: TRBV19; clone_size: -; j_call: TRBJ1-3; d_call: TRBD1; cdr3_nt: TGTGCCAGTAGCACAGGGGGCTCTGGAAACACCATATATTTT; cdr3_aa: CASSTGGSGNTIYF
v_call: TRBV18; clone_size: many; j_call: TRBJ2-2; d_call: TRBD1; cdr3_nt: TGTGCCAGCTCACCAGTACAGGGGATTGGTTACACCGGGGAGCTGTTTTTT; cdr3_aa: CASSPVQGIGYTGELFF